This TCR beta chain derives from a study of identical twins. TCRdb passed the 5' RACE reads through MiXCR, listing each CDR3 protein once. The sample lists about 890,000 distinct CDR3 sequences, more than 9% occurring once. Germline values: CDR1 ENHRY, CDR2 SYGVKD. This CDR3 spans 15 amino acids. After removal of 0 bases from V and 2 bases from J, the junction contained 1 base not matched to a gene. This clonotype was detected many times. This same sample was also taken into another study, of yellow fever vaccine responses in identical twins.

The TCR comes from a woman between 18 and 29 years old in good health. Sequencing was carried out using PBMCs. This chain connects TRBV10-3 to TRBJ1-3, with TRBD1 matching over 7 bases. The CDR3 here is CAISESTGTGNTIYF. Written as DNA, the CDR3 is TGTGCCATCAGTGAGTCGACAGGGACTGGAAACACCATATATTTT.